This passage covers 27 T cell receptor beta chains from one sample sequenced in a study of spatial heterogeneity in lung cancer. The study's findings and limits: One measure, the expanded intratumoral alpha and beta TCR count, tracked tumor mutation counts.

Each CDR3 protein gets one entry after TCRdb re-called the 5' RACE reads with MiXCR. The sample contains over 5,500 distinct CDR3 sequences, roughly 16% of which appear only once. Their specific antigens are unknown. The time point here: sample taken at primary tumor resection. The material was lung tumor tissue, obtained at surgery. These receptors all come from a male donor with early-stage non-small cell lung cancer.

By sample share, this clonotype is medium-sized. A library prepared for alpha chains yielded this beta chain as an off-target read; its size is of little meaning. The chain recombines TRBV6-6 with TRBJ2-3; the match to TRBD2 covers 13 bases. The V segment lost 6 bases and the J segment 6 bases; nucleotides outside the gene matches: 6. The CDR3 covers 15 residues. Germline assignment: CDR1 MNHNY and CDR2 SVGAGI (reference sequence). In DNA form, the CDR3 reads TGTGCCAGCAGATTACTAGCGGGGGGGCCGGATACGCAGTATTTT. Translated: CASRLLAGGPDTQYF.

This clonotype appeared a few times. Little can be read into the size of this beta chain, an off-target read in a library designed for alpha chains. V is TRBV28 and J is TRBJ2-1; D gene unclear. CDR1 and CDR2 from the germline V gene are MDHEN and SYDVKM. The CDR3 covers 15 residues. Trimming cost V 6 bases and J 0 bases, with 12 bases left between them. CDR3 loop: CASRLTTNSYNEQFF. The CDR3 DNA is TGTGCCAGCAGACTGACGACCAACTCCTACAATGAGCAGTTCTTC.

As concerns this clonotype: For a library built for alpha chains, this beta chain is a stray read; little rests on its size. V and J are TRBV7-6 and TRBJ2-2, with unresolved D. The germline gives CDR1 SGHVS, CDR2 FNYEAQ. Trimming cost V 8 bases and J 7 bases, with 20 bases left between them. The CDR3 contains 15 residues. The CDR3 DNA follows: TGTGCCAGCGCCCCGGGCTTGACATCGGGCGGGGAGCTGTTTTTT. Its protein product is CASAPGLTSGGELFF.

This clonotype is classed as medium-sized. This beta chain is a stray read from a library made for alpha chains; its abundance is not meaningful. The chain recombines TRBV20-1 with TRBJ1-1, with D tentatively TRBD1 (6 bases). The ends were cut back, 6 bases at V and 5 bases at J, with 13 bases in the middle. CDR3 length: 12 amino acids. From germline, CDR1 is DFQATT and CDR2 SNEGSKA (reference sequence). The CDR3 sequence is CSAYTGNTEAFF. As DNA, the CDR3 is TGCAGTGCATATACAGGGAATACTGAAGCTTTCTTT.

Note on this clonotype: This clone may be a read error of a much larger clone one base away. Because this beta chain is a stray read in a library intended to capture alpha chains, its abundance should not be given much weight. The CDR3 sequence: CASSLYSPTDAQYF. The CDR3 DNA reads as TGTGCCAGCAGTTTGTACTCGCCCACAGATGCGCAGTATTTT. V usage is TRBV12-3 or TRBV12-4 and J usage is TRBJ2-3; D is undetermined. The CDR3 length is 14 residues.

Points on this clonotype: This beta chain slipped into a library made for alpha chains as a stray read, so its size is not meaningful. The rearrangement joins TRBV3-1 to TRBJ2-2, with D possibly TRBD1 on 6 matching bases. Germline V gives CDR1 LGHDT, CDR2 YNNKEL (reference sequence). Trimming removed 1 base from V and 6 bases from J, with 12 bases in between. The CDR3 is 15 amino acids. The CDR3 region is CASSQGTVLSGELFF. CDR3 bases: TGTGCCAGCAGCCAAGGGACAGTATTATCCGGGGAGCTGTTTTTT.

Within the sample, this clonotype is medium-sized. Found in a library prepared for alpha chains, this beta chain is an off-target read, and its abundance has little meaning. The V gene is TRBV19, the J gene TRBJ2-3; TRBD1 matches 10 bases. Germline V lookup: CDR1 LNHDA, CDR2 SQIVND (reference sequence). CDR3 length: 14 amino acids. J was trimmed by 2 bases and V by 6 bases; bases with no gene match: 2. The CDR3 sequence is CASRDRGLTDTQYF. The CDR3 DNA follows: TGTGCCAGTAGAGACAGGGGGCTCACAGATACGCAGTATTTT.

This clonotype is termed medium-sized. Found in a library prepared for alpha chains, this beta chain is an off-target read, and its abundance has little meaning. This chain joins TRBV3-1 and TRBJ2-3, with 9 bases matching TRBD1. The germline V gene has CDR1 LGHDT and CDR2 YNNKEL (reference sequence). The CDR3 extends over 15 amino acids. With 5 bases clipped from V and 5 bases from J, the junction kept 8 bases outside the gene matches. The CDR3 nucleotides read TGTGCCAGCAGCTTGGGACAGGGATATCGAGATACGCAGTATTTT. Its translation is CASSLGQGYRDTQYF.

In its sample, this clonotype is medium-sized. This beta chain lies outside the target of a library built for alpha chains; its clone size means little. The chain recombines TRBV24-1 with TRBJ2-2; D ambiguous. Trimming shortened V by 3 bases and J by 2 bases, and 6 bases separated the two germline ends. The CDR3 is made up of 14 amino acids. Germline CDR1 is KGHDR and CDR2 is SFDVKD. The chain's CDR3 is CATSDALNTGELFF. The CDR3 bases are TGTGCCACCAGTGATGCCCTCAACACCGGGGAGCTGTTTTTT.

To note about this clonotype: This beta chain is a stray read from a library made for alpha chains; its abundance is not meaningful. V and J are TRBV5-6 and TRBJ2-3; no clear D. This CDR3 contains 13 residues. V dropped 5 bases and J dropped 0 bases, with 7 bases sitting between them. CDR1 SGHDT and CDR2 YYEEEE come from the germline V gene. CDR3 residues: CASRRSSTDTQYF. The CDR3 DNA reads TGTGCCAGCAGGCGTTCTAGCACAGATACGCAGTATTTT.

As for this clonotype: This beta chain is a stray sequence in a library constructed for alpha chains; its clone size is not meaningful. The genes are TRBV5-1 and TRBJ1-1; 7 positions match TRBD1. From germline, CDR1 is SGHRS and CDR2 YFSETQ. V shed 2 bases and J 1 base; nucleotides not matched to a gene: 5. The CDR3 sequence is 15 residues long. The CDR3 DNA is TGCGCCAGCAGCTTCCGGGACAGAGGGAACACTGAAGCTTTCTTT. Protein product: CASSFRDRGNTEAFF.

This clonotype is categorized as medium-sized. The library was prepared for alpha chains; this beta chain is a stray read, so its frequency means little. The chain recombines TRBV29-1 with TRBJ2-3; 9 nucleotides line up with TRBD2. Germline V gene lookup returns CDR1 SQVTM and CDR2 ANQGSEA. This CDR3 contains 13 residues. Trimming removed 7 bases from V and 4 bases from J; junction bases left unmatched: 6. CDR3 sequence reads: CSALAGNADTQYF. CDR3 bases: TGCAGCGCTCTAGCGGGGAATGCAGATACGCAGTATTTT.

Regarding this clonotype: This beta chain is an off-target read within a library intended for alpha chains, so its frequency means little. V gene TRBV11-2 combines with J gene TRBJ2-2, with 8 positions matching TRBD1. The CDR3 has 14 amino acids. V gave up 10 bases and J gave up 4 bases; unmatched junction bases: 8. Germline CDR1 and CDR2: SGHAT and FQNNGV. The CDR3 sequence is CATHKTGGTGELFF. CDR3 bases: TGTGCCACTCACAAAACAGGGGGCACCGGGGAGCTGTTTTTT.

Concerning this clonotype: A library made for alpha chains picked up this beta chain off target, so its size means little. The gene calls are TRBV2 and TRBJ1-4; D remains unclear. The CDR3 is 13 residues long. Germline V gives CDR1 SNHLY, CDR2 FYNNEI. Between the trimmed V and J ends, which lost 6 bases and 0 bases, there was a span of 5 bases. The CDR3 protein is CASRPSTNEKLFF. CDR3 in DNA: TGTGCCAGCAGGCCATCAACTAATGAAAAACTGTTTTTT.

Judged by abundance, this clonotype is medium-sized. This beta chain came through as a stray read in a library set up for alpha chains, and its size says little. V is TRBV20-1 and J is TRBJ2-3; D remains ambiguous. Germline CDR1 is DFQATT and CDR2 is SNEGSKA (reference sequence). Trimming took 5 bases from V and 0 from J, leaving 6 bases between them. The length of the CDR3 is 12 residues. CDR3 DNA sequence: TGCAGTGCTGGGCCTAGCACAGATACGCAGTATTTT. It yields the protein CSAGPSTDTQYF.

This clonotype was counted between two and nine times. The library was prepared for alpha chains; this beta chain is a stray read, so its frequency means little. The genes are TRBV4-1 and TRBJ2-2; D is ambiguous. V dropped 0 bases and J dropped 6 bases, with 20 bases sitting between them. The CDR3 runs to 18 residues. CDR1 and CDR2 (germline): MGHRA, YSYEKL. CDR3 nucleotide sequence: TGCGCCAGCAGCCAAGAAGGGCGTGGGAACTATGTCGCCGGGGAGCTGTTTTTT. Translating gives CASSQEGRGNYVAGELFF.

In its sample, this clonotype ranks as medium-sized. With the library built for alpha chains, this beta chain is off target and its frequency is not meaningful. The V call is TRBV7-9, the J call TRBJ2-1; TRBD2 aligns across 14 bases. Per germline, CDR1 SEHNR and CDR2 FQNEAQ (reference sequence). This CDR3 has 16 residues. V shed 5 bases, J shed 6 bases, and the junction held 6 bases outside the gene matches. As DNA, the CDR3 is TGTGCCAGCAGCCCGACTAGCGGGAGGGCGGGCAATGAGCAGTTCTTC. Translated: CASSPTSGRAGNEQFF.

This clonotype is labeled medium-sized (0.01 to 0.1%). Being off target in a library aimed at alpha chains, this beta chain has a size of little meaning. The rearrangement uses TRBV29-1 and TRBJ1-4; D remains unclear. In germline, CDR1 is SQVTM, CDR2 ANQGSEA. The CDR3 is made up of 15 amino acids. The V end lost 0 bases, the J end lost 0 bases, and 8 bases lay between the germline ends. This CDR3 is CSVEDVDATNEKLFF. The CDR3 coding sequence is TGCAGCGTTGAAGACGTGGATGCAACTAATGAAAAACTGTTTTTT.

This clonotype is labeled medium-sized. The library was built for alpha chains, so this beta chain is an off-target read and its size means little. The V and J genes are TRBV7-3 and TRBJ2-2; a weak D match, TRBD2 (5 bases). Germline V gene data show CDR1 as SGHTA and CDR2 as FQGTGA. This CDR3 is 18 amino acids long. Trimming left V 1 base short and J 3 bases short, with 18 bases between. CDR3 amino acids: CASSLNPSGRRYTGELFF. The CDR3 DNA sequence: TGTGCCAGCAGCTTAAACCCCAGCGGAAGGAGGTACACCGGGGAGCTGTTTTTT.

By share, this clonotype counts as medium-sized. Within a library made for alpha chains, this beta chain is off target, and its count is uninformative. The V call is TRBV6-2 or TRBV6-3, the J call TRBJ2-7, with D possibly TRBD1 on 6 matching bases. Germline V CDR1 and CDR2: MNHEY, SVGEGT. With 4 bases removed from V and 11 bases from J, the gap between germline ends came to 24 bases. The CDR3 consists of 15 residues. The CDR3 reads CASSSPQQGPWLEYF. The CDR3 nucleotides are TGTGCCAGCAGTTCCCCCCAACAGGGACCTTGGCTGGAGTACTTC.

This clonotype was seen at least ten times. This beta chain appears as a stray read in a library generated for alpha chains; its size is not informative. The gene calls are TRBV10-3 and TRBJ1-4, with 9 bases matching TRBD1. This CDR3 contains 14 residues. V trimming: 4 bases; J trimming: 8 bases; junction bases outside the gene matches: 5. CDR1 ENHRY and CDR2 SYGVKD come from the germline V gene. In DNA form, the CDR3 reads TGTGCCATCAGTGCGGGACAGGGTCGGGAAAAACTGTTTTTT. Encoded protein: CAISAGQGREKLFF.

This clonotype is a singleton in its sample. Little can be read into the size of this beta chain, an off-target read in a library designed for alpha chains. The V gene is TRBV7-3, the J gene TRBJ2-1, with D perhaps TRBD1 (7 bases). V was shortened by 5 bases and J by 4 bases, with 12 bases between the two germline ends. Germline CDR1 SGHTA, CDR2 FQGTGA. This CDR3 is built from 14 residues. CDR3 in amino acids: CASSRGTEYNEQFF. CDR3 DNA sequence: TGTGCCAGCAGCCGCGGGACAGAGTACAATGAGCAGTTCTTC.

This clonotype is medium-sized. Within a library made for alpha chains, this beta chain is off target, and its count is uninformative. The J gene is TRBJ2-3, the V gene TRBV20-1, with TRBD2 identical over 7 bases. The CDR3 is made up of 14 amino acids. V dropped 0 bases and J dropped 4; count of bases not matched to a gene: 4. The V gene's germline CDR1 is DFQATT and CDR2 SNEGSKA (reference sequence). Here the CDR3 reads CSARDAGEADTQYF. The DNA of the CDR3 is TGCAGTGCTAGAGATGCGGGAGAGGCAGATACGCAGTATTTT.

By proportion, this clonotype is medium-sized. The size of this beta chain means little, since it is a stray read in a library made for alpha chains. The rearrangement uses TRBV4-3 and TRBJ2-2; D may be TRBD1 (5 bases). CDR3 length: 15 residues. Trimming pared 4 bases from V and 2 bases from J, leaving 11 bases between. Per germline, CDR1 LGHNA and CDR2 YSLEER. CDR3 sequence: CASSRSTENTGELFF. The DNA for the CDR3 is TGCGCCAGCAGCCGGTCGACAGAAAACACCGGGGAGCTGTTTTTT.

This clonotype was seen a few times. A library made for alpha chains picked up this beta chain off target, so its size means little. The V call is TRBV6-2 or TRBV6-3, the J call TRBJ1-5; D uncertain. V lost 2 bases, J lost 4 bases, and 15 bases lay in between. Looked up from germline, CDR1 is MNHEY and CDR2 is SVGEGT. The CDR3 totals 16 residues. CDR3 DNA sequence: TGTGCCAGCAGTTACGGCATGGAAGGTGCAAATCAGCCCCAGCATTTT. Its protein product is CASSYGMEGANQPQHF.

This clonotype is categorized as medium-sized. Found in a library prepared for alpha chains, this beta chain is an off-target read, and its abundance has little meaning. The gene calls are TRBV28 and TRBJ2-7, with 11 bases fitting TRBD1. Germline CDR1 MDHEN, CDR2 SYDVKM. Unmatched junction bases numbered 5, after V lost 7 bases and J lost 0 bases. This CDR3 comprises 15 residues. The CDR3 DNA reads TGTGCCAGCACCCGGGGACAGGGGGTCTCCTACGAGCAGTACTTC. Protein product: CASTRGQGVSYEQYF. The full variable domain, its missing parts supplied by reference TRBV28 and TRBJ2-7, is DVKVTQSSRYLVKRTGEKVFLECVQDMDHENMFWYRQDPGLGLRLIYFSYDVKMKEKGDIPEGYSVSREKKERFSLILESASTNQTSMYLCASTRGQGVSYEQYFGPGTRLTVT.

By proportion, this clonotype is medium-sized. The library was designed around alpha chains, so this beta chain is a stray read whose abundance carries little weight. The chain joins TRBV20-1 to TRBJ2-1; D tentatively fits TRBD1 or TRBD2 (5 bases each). The CDR3 spans 13 residues. CDR1 is DFQATT and CDR2 is SNEGSKA in the germline V gene (reference sequence). Trimming removed 1 base at V and 5 bases at J, with 9 bases between. CDR3 loop: CSARGMGDNEQFF. The CDR3 nucleotides are TGCAGTGCTAGAGGCATGGGGGACAATGAGCAGTTCTTC.